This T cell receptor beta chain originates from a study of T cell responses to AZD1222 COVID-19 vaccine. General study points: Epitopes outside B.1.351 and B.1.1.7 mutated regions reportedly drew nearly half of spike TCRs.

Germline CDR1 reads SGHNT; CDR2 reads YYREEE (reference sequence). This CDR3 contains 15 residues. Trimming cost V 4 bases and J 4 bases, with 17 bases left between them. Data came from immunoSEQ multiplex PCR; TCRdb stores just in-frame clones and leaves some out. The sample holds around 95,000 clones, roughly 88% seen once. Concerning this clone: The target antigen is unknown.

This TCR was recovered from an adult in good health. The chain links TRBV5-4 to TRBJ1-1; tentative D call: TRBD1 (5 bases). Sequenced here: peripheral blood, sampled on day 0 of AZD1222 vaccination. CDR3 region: CASSIGAGLSTEAFF. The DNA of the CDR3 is TGTGCCAGCAGCATCGGGGCGGGATTGAGCACTGAAGCTTTCTTT. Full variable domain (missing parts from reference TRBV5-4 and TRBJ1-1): ETGVTQSPTHLIKTRGQQVTLRCSSQSGHNTVSWYQQALGQGPQFIFQYYREEENGRGNFPPRFSGLQFPNYSSELNVNALELDDSALYLCASSIGAGLSTEAFFGQGTRLTVV.